This T cell receptor beta chain was identified during a study of cytomegalovirus exposure and HLA in healthy donors listed by TCRdb under 2017. With regard to the full study: In an earlier analysis of 587 of the donors, 250 to 300 Gb of sequence data and 100 million or so unique TCR beta sequences from 150 million to 200 million T cells were reported. Roughly 320 gigabases of sequencing data and around 90 million unique TCR sequences made up an early release that covered nearly 650 HLA-typed donors. Among the roughly 380 genotyped donors, around 81% belonged to the genetic ancestry cluster associated with self-reported Caucasian donors. The study aimed to test whether cataloging public T cell receptors could reveal signatures of past pathogen exposure. The T cell repertoires of 666 subjects were profiled by immunosequencing and related to cytomegalovirus serostatus. Besides the first cohort of roughly 700 subjects, a separate validation cohort made up of 120 or so different subjects was used. The study combined high-throughput TCR immunosequencing, statistical association of individual TCRs with disease status, and machine learning to predict cytomegalovirus infection status. To study patterns of TCR occurrence, a later analysis re-analyzed previously published TCR beta repertoires from hundreds of donors and added high-resolution HLA genotyping. In the later analysis, no new phenotypic data were used to find candidate immune exposures; instead, reliance was placed on TCR beta sequences and their occurrence across donors. To decide whether each TCR beta V gene segment behaved as functional or pseudogenic, an earlier analysis of fewer than 750 of the donors relied on high-throughput TCR beta sequencing. Donor age, sex, ethnicity and CMV serostatus were collected together with the repertoire data. Genome-wide SNP genotypes for about 65% of the 666 donors were used in a later genetic analysis, which treated that subset as a discovery cohort. Every repertoire in the discovery cohort had been generated on one and the same sequencing platform. Both class I and class II loci were covered by HLA typing, at four-digit resolution. The number of donors typed differed by locus, with 629-630 for A, B, C, DRB1 and DQB1, roughly 550 for DQA1, nearly 610 for DPA1, and some 440 for DPB1. Roughly five DR-DQ haplotypes were handled as single units for association and clustering because linkage in the cohort was strong. Among some 400 genotyped donors of the cohort, an average of about 240,000 unique TCR beta nucleotide sequences were sequenced per donor, roughly 18% of them non-productive. Broad study findings and their caveats: According to a later analysis, most CMV-associated TCR beta chains appeared to be HLA-restricted, and the HLA associations seemed to be driven largely by CMV exposure. The authors suggested that the approach could potentially be generalized to other disease states and immunological phenotypes. Because HLA typing was missing for some donors at each locus, association tests included only the typed subset. The sequencing pipeline was judged likely to have produced a cluster of highly shared sequence variants as a technical artifact. In a later genetic analysis, fewer N-insertions in productive TCRs were reported among donors in an Asian-associated ancestry cluster than the approximately 710-donor mean. V-gene and J-gene trimming of TCR beta chains was associated with a missense DCLRE1C variant in a later genetic analysis, and the association was replicated in an independent cohort. Three of the identified cytomegalovirus-associated TCR beta chains were confirmed in vitro to be specific for cytomegalovirus antigens. The only immune exposure information available for the cohort was CMV serostatus. Presence/absence analyses assumed roughly uniform sequencing depth across donors, an assumption that may not hold. In a later analysis, about 17,000 TCR beta sequences were associated with specific HLA alleles at a false discovery rate of 0.05. Correlated functional status among segregating V segments might be attributable to linkage disequilibrium, but an unknown experimental factor could not be ruled out. In an earlier analysis of under 600 of the donors, most TCR beta V segments were observed in productive rearrangements about 87% or about 30% of the time, broadly matching IMGT annotations. In both the original and validation cohorts, the classifier was reported to diagnose cytomegalovirus status with high specificity and sensitivity. Because the 87-base-pair reads could not distinguish some IMGT-functional V segments, including TRBV6-2 and TRBV6-3, those segments were excluded. Across donors, most TCR sequences were observed very rarely, whereas some public TCRs were present in many individuals. Compared with equally common non-associated chains, HLA-associated TCR beta chains in a later analysis were more clonally expanded and had lower generation probabilities. Only TCR beta chains were sequenced in this cohort, and the absence of alpha or paired-chain data limited detectable features. The earlier analysis of 587 of the donors excluded roughly 16 rarely observed V segments, including chromosome 9 orphons, because counts were too low. In a later analysis, several top co-occurrence clusters were reported to appear linked to parvovirus B19, influenza, CMV and Epstein-Barr virus. In a later analysis, the rate of TCR association differed among HLA loci, with DRB1 alleles having the most associated TCRs and HLA-C alleles having the fewest. A total of around 150 TCR beta chains were listed by the study as associated with cytomegalovirus. When HLA alleles, especially DR and DQ, strongly co-occurred, TCR associations were difficult to assign to individual alleles. A further reported finding was that TCR beta sequences accurately predicted the HLA-A and HLA-B alleles for most subjects in the first cohort.

The sample holds a few counts of this clone. This receptor's antigen is unknown. Within one base of it there is no much larger clone, and no base qualities were kept. Libraries were prepared through the immunoSEQ multiplex PCR assay. For the multiplex PCR, a mixture combining 60 forward primers for TCR Vbeta segments and 13 reverse primers for TCR Jbeta segments was used. The CDR3 region of rearranged TCR beta genes was amplified from genomic DNA by a multiplex PCR assay. Amplified TCR beta libraries were sequenced as 87-base-pair reads on the Illumina HiSeq System. The paper's processing steps were these. A later analysis tallied about 77 million unique TCR beta chains across the 660 or so repertoires, and some 10 million of those chains were shared by two or more donors. Raw reads were error-corrected and collapsed into unique sequences by a nearest-neighbor algorithm in which closely related sequences were merged to remove PCR and sequencing errors. Alignment of CDR3 sequences to IMGT reference sequences was used to assign V, D and J gene segments. Each retained sequence needed at least a six-nucleotide match to both a V gene segment and a J gene segment. A rearrangement counted as productive if the CDR3 had no stop codons and remained in frame with V and J, and every other rearrangement counted as non-productive. CDR3 was defined by IMGT convention, running from the second conserved V-encoded cysteine to the conserved J-encoded phenylalanine. The earlier analysis of 500 to 750 of the donors excluded any sequence lacking an unambiguous match to a single V gene segment. In an earlier analysis of 587 of the donors, V segments were called functional above 56.7% productive rearrangements and were called segregating when the between-donor standard deviation exceeded 5%. A statistical classification framework was built to diagnose cytomegalovirus status from the catalog of TCR beta chain sequences. In a later analysis, TCR nucleotide sequences were compared against IMGT/GENE-DB human TR gene sequences so that V and J genes could be assigned. A later analysis assigned CDR3 sequences and most-parsimonious VDJ recombination scenarios with the TCRdist pipeline. A later analysis defined each TCR beta chain by its CDR3 amino acid sequence plus V-gene family, and excluded reads lacking a unique V-gene family. To address suspected cross-contamination and a sequencing artifact, a later analysis removed a few hundred highly shared, low-generation-probability nucleotide sequences. A later analysis calculated a clonal expansion index for each public chain from normalized within-repertoire ranks of inferred template counts. In a later analysis, generation probabilities were computed with a VDJ recombination model fitted to out-of-frame rearrangements, and the resulting probabilities were checked against IGoR. In a later analysis, hypergeometric tests were used to score TCR-TCR, TCR-HLA and TCR-CMV co-occurrence, with a repertoire-size bias correction applied to TCR pairs. False discovery rates were estimated in a later analysis by permuting HLA or CMV assignments 20 times. In a later analysis, co-occurring TCRs were grouped using DBSCAN, with TCRdist sequence similarity added in when clustering inside HLA-allele-positive subsets. Repertoires with fewer than 30,000 or more than 120,000 public chains were left out of co-occurrence clustering, as were five repertoires with anomalous nucleotide sharing. Not all clones reach the TCRdb copy of this immuneACCESS table, which keeps in-frame sequences only. Checked studies attribute under half of the gap to unresolved V genes and leave the rest unexplained. V, J and clone size derive from that table, while D and trimming were established from the DNA sequence. In all, the sample holds 150,000 to 200,000 clones, and more than 60% of those were seen once. The top ten clonotypes cover less than 9.5% of the sample.

The germline V gene sets CDR1 to SGHVS and CDR2 to FNYEAQ. V is pared back by 1 base and J by 7 bases, with 14 bases lying between the germline termini. Spanning cysteine to phenylalanine, the CDR3 consists of 14 amino acids. Solely the CDR3 DNA is kept, with 42 bases framed from the first base. The cohort comprised 550 to 700 healthy bone marrow donors. Cohort members were all nominally healthy when sampled, although unrecorded immune exposures were likely present. The donor was CMV seropositive and was included in the group of 290 or so seropositive cohort members. A peripheral blood sample was collected from each donor, and TCR beta sequencing was performed on peripheral blood mononuclear cells. Genomic DNA extraction from the blood cell samples was performed with the Qiagen DNeasy Blood Extraction Kit.

Sample: PBMCs. The clonotype originates from a middle-aged woman in good health and CMV-seropositive. This chain is built from TRBV7-6 and TRBJ2-7, with TRBD1 as a weak D call on 6 bases. CDR3 sequence: CASSLGGPQGEQYF. The bases read TGTGCCAGCAGCTTAGGGGGTCCCCAGGGGGAGCAGTACTTC. The entire variable domain, with the stretches around the CDR3 drawn from the reference TRBV7-6 and TRBJ2-7 proteins, is GAGVSQSPRYKVTKRGQDVALRCDPISGHVSLYWYRQALGQGPEFLTYFNYEAQQDKSGLPNDRFSAERPEGSISTLTIQRTEQRDSAMYRCASSLGGPQGEQYFGPGTRLTVT.